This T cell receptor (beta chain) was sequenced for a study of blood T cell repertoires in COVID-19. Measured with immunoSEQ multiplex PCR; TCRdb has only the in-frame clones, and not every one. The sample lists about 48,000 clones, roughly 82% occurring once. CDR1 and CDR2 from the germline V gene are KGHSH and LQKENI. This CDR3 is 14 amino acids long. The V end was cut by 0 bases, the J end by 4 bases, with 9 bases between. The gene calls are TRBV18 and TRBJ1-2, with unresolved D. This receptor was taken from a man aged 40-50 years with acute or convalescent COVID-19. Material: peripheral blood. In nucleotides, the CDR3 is TGTGCCAGCTCACCACCGACCGGGAGCTATGGCTACACCTTC. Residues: CASSPPTGSYGYTF.